This T cell receptor (beta chain) was recovered during a study of identical twins. The sample holds a few counts of this clonotype. One entry per CDR3 protein results from TCRdb running MiXCR on the 5' RACE reads. The sample lists hundreds of thousands of distinct CDR3 sequences; approximately 13% were seen once. The CDR3 has 15 amino acids. The germline V gene encodes CDR1 MNHEY and CDR2 SVGAGI. V lost 0 bases to trimming and J lost 4 bases; unmatched junction nucleotides: 3. These same data were also listed under a study on yellow fever vaccine responses in identical twins.

The TCR comes from a woman aged 18-29 years in good health. The V and J genes are TRBV6-5 and TRBJ2-7, with TRBD2 identical over 10 bases. Sequencing was performed on CD8+ T cells sorted from blood. Here the CDR3 DNA reads TGTGCCAGCAGTTACTCGGCTAGCGGGGGATACGAGCAGTACTTC. Translation: CASSYSASGGYEQYF.